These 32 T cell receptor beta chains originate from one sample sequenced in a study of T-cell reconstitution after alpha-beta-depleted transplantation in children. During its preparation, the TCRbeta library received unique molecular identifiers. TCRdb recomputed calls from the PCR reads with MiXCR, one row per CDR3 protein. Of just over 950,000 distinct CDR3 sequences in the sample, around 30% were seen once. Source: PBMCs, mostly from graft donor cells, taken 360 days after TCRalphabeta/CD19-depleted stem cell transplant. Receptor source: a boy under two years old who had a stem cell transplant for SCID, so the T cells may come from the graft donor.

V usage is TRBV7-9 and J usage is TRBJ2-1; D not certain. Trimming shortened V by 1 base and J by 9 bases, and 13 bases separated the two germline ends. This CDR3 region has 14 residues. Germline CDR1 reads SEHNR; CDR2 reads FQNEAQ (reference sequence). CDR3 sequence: CASSLEVTSGEQFF. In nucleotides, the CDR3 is TGTGCCAGCAGCTTAGAAGTTACGTCCGGTGAGCAGTTCTTC. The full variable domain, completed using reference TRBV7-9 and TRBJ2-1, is DTGVSQNPRHKITKRGQNVTFRCDPISEHNRLYWYRQTLGQGPEFLTYFQNEAQLEKSRLLSDRFSAERPKGSFSTLEIQRTEQGDSAMYLCASSLEVTSGEQFFGPGTRLTVL.

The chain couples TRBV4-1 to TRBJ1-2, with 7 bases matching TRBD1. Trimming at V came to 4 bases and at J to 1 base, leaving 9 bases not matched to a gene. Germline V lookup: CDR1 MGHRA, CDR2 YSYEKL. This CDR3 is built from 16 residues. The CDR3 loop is CASSPQPGQHNYGYTF. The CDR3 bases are TGCGCCAGCAGCCCCCAACCGGGACAGCATAACTATGGCTACACCTTC.

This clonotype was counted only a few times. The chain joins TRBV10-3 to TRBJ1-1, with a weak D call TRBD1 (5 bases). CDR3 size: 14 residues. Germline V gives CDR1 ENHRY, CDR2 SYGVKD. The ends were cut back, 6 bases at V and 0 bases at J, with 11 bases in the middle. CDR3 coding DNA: TGTGCCATCAGAAGGGACGGACTGAACACTGAAGCTTTCTTT. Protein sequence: CAIRRDGLNTEAFF.

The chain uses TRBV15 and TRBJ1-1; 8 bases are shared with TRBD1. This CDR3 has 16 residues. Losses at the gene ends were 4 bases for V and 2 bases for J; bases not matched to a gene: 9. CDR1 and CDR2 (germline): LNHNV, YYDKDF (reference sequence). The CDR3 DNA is TGTGCCACCAGCAAGCCTGGACAGGGACACAACACTGAAGCTTTCTTT. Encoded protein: CATSKPGQGHNTEAFF.

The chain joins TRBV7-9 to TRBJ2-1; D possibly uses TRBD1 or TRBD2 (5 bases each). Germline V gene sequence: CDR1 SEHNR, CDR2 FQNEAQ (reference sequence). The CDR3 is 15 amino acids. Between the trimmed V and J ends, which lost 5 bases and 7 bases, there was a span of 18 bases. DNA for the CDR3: TGTGCCAGCAGCCCCCCAGGGTGGTGGGGGAATGAGCAGTTCTTC. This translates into CASSPPGWWGNEQFF.

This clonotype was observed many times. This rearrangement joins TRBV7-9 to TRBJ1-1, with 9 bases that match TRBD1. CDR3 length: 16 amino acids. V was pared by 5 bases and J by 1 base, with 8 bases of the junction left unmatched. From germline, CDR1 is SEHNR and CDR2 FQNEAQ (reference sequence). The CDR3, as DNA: TGTGCCAGCAGCCCCCAGGGACAGGGACGGAACACTGAAGCTTTCTTT. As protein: CASSPQGQGRNTEAFF.

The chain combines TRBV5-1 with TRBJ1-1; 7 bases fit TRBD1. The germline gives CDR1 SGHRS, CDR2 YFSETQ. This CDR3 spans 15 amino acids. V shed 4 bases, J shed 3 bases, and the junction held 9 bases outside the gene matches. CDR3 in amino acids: CASSAIRGGDTEAFF. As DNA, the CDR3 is TGCGCCAGCAGCGCTATACGAGGGGGCGACACTGAAGCTTTCTTT.

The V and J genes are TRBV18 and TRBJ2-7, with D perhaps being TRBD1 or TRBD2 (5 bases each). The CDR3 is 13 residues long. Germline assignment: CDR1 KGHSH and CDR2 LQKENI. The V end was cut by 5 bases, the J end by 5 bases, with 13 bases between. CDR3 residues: CASSSREGDEQYF. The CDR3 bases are TGTGCCAGCTCAAGCCGGGAAGGGGACGAGCAGTACTTC.

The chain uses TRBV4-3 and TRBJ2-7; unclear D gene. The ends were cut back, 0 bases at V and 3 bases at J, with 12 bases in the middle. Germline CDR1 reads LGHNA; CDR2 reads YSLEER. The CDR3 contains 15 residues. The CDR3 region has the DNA TGCGCCAGCAGCCAAGATTATGGTAGGAGCTACGAGCAGTACTTC. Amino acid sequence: CASSQDYGRSYEQYF.

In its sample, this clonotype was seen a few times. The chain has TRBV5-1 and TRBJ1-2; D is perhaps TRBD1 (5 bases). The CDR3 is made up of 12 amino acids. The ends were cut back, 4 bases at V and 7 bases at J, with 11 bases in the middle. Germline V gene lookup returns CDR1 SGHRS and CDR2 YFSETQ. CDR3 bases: TGCGCCAGCAGCCCGGAGGGGTTTGGCTACACCTTC. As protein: CASSPEGFGYTF.

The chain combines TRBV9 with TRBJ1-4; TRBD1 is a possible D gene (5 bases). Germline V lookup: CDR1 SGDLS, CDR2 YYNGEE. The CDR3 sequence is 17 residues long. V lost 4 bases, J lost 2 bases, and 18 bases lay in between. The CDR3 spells CASSPLWGFGTNEKLFF. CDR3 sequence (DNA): TGTGCCAGCAGCCCATTGTGGGGGTTCGGGACTAATGAAAAACTGTTTTTT.

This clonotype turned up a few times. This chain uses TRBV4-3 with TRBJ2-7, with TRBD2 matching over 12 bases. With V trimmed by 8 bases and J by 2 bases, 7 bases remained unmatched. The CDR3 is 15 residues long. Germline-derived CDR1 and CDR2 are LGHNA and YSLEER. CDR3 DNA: TGCGCCAGCGCTCTAACTAGCGGGGGGCCCTACGAGCAGTACTTC. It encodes CASALTSGGPYEQYF.

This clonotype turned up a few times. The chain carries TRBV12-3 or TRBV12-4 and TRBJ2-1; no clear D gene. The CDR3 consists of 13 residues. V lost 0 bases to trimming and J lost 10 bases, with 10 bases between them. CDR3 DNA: TGTGCCAGCAGTTTAGCGGGCAAGTCGGAGCAGTTCTTC. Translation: CASSLAGKSEQFF.

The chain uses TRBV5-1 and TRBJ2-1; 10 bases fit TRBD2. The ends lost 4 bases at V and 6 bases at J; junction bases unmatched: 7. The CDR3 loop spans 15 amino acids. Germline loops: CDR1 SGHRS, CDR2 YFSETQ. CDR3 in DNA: TGCGCCAGCAGCCTGAGCGGGGGGGCATCCAATGAGCAGTTCTTC. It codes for CASSLSGGASNEQFF.

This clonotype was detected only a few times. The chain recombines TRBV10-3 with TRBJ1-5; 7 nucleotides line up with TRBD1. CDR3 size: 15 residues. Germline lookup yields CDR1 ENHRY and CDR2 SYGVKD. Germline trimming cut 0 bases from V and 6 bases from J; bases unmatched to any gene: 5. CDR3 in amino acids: CAISESAGGRQPQHF. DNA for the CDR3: TGTGCCATCAGTGAGTCCGCAGGGGGGCGTCAGCCCCAGCATTTT.

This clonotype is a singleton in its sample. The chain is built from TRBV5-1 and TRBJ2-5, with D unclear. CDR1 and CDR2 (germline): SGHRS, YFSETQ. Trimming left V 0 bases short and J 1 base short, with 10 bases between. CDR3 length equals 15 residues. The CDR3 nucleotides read TGCGCCAGCAGCTTGGTCGGCAGGACCCAAGAGACCCAGTACTTC. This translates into CASSLVGRTQETQYF.

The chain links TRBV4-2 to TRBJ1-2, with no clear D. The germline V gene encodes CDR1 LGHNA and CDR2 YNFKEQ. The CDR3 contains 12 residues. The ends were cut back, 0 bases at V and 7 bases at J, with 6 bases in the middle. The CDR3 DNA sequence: TGTGCCAGCAGCCAAGAGCACGGTGGCTACACCTTC. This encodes CASSQEHGGYTF.

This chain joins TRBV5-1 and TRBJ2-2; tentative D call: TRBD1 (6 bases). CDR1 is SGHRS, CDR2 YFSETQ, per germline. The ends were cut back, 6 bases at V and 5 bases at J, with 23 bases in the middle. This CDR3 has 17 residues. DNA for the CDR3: TGCGCCAGCATTTCAGCCGCGAGGACAGATGGGACCGGGGAGCTGTTTTTT. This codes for CASISAARTDGTGELFF. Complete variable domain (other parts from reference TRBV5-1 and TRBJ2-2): KAGVTQTPRYLIKTRGQQVTLSCSPISGHRSVSWYQQTPGQGLQFLFEYFSETQRNKGNFPGRFSGRQFSNSRSEMNVSTLELGDSALYLCASISAARTDGTGELFFGEGSRLTVL.

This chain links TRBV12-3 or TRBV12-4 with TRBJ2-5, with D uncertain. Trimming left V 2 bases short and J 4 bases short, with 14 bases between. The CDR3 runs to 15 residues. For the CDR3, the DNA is TGTGCCAGCAGTTTAAGGTCCTCCGAAGCAGAGACCCAGTACTTC. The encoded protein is CASSLRSSEAETQYF.

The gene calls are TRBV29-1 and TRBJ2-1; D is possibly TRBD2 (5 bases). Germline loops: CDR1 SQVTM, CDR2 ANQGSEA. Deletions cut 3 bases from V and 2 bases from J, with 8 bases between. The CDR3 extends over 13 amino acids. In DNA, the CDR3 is TGCAGCGTTGATGGGCGGGCCTACAATGAGCAGTTCTTC. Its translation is CSVDGRAYNEQFF.

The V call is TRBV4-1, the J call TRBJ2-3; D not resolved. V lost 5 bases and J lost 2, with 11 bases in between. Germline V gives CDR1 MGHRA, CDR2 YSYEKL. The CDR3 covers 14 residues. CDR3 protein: CASSGYPDTDTQYF. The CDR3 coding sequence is TGCGCCAGCAGCGGGTACCCTGACACAGATACGCAGTATTTT.

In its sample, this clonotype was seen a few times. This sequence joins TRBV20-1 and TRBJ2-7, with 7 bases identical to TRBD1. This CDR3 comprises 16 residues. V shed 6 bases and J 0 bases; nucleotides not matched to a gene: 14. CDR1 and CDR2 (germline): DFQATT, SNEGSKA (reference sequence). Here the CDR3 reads CSATHPRTGLSYEQYF. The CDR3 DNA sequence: TGCAGTGCCACGCACCCTAGGACAGGCCTCTCCTACGAGCAGTACTTC.

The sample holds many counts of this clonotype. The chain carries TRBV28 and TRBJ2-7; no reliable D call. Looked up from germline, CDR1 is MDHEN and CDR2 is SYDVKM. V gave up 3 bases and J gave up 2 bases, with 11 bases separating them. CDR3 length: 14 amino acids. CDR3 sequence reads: CASSFRQFPYEQYF. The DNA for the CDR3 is TGTGCCAGCAGTTTTCGTCAGTTTCCCTACGAGCAGTACTTC.

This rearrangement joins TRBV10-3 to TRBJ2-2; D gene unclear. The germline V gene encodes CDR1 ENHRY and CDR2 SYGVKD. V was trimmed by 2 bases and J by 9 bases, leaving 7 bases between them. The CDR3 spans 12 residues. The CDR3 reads CAISEAGRELFF. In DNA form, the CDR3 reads TGTGCCATCAGTGAGGCCGGACGGGAGCTGTTTTTT.

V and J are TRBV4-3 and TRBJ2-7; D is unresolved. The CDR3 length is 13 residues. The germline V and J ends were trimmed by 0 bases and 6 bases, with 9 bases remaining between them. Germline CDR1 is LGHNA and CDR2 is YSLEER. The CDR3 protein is CASSQDVTLEQYF. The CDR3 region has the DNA TGCGCCAGCAGCCAAGATGTAACCCTCGAGCAGTACTTC.

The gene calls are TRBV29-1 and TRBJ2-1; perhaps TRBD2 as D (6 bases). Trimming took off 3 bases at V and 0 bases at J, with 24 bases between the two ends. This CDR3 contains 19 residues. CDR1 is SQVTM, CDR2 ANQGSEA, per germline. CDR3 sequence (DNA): TGCAGCGTTGACGGGGGAGATGTTAACGAAATGTCCTCCTACAATGAGCAGTTCTTC. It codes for CSVDGGDVNEMSSYNEQFF.

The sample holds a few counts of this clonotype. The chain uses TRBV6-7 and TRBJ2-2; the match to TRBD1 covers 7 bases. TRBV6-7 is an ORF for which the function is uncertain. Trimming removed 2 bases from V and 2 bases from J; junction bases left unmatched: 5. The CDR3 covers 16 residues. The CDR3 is CASSYPGQENTGELFF. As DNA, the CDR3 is TGTGCCAGCAGTTACCCCGGACAGGAAAACACCGGGGAGCTGTTTTTT.

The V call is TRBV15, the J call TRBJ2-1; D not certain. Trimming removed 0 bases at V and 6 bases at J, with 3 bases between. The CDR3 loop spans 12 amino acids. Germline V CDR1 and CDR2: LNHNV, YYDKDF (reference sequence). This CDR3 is CATSRDTNEQFF. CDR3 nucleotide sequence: TGTGCCACCAGCAGAGATACCAATGAGCAGTTCTTC.

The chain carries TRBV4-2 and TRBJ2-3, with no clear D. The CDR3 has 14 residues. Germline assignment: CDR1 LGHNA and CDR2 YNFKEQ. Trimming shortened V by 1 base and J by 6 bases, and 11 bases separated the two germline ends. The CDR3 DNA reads TGTGCCAGCAGCCAAGTCCCGCCCCTCGATACGCAGTATTTT. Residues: CASSQVPPLDTQYF.

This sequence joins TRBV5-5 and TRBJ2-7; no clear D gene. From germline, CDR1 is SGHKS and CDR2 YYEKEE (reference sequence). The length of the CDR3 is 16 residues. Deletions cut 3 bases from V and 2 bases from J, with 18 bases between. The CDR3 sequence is CASSYGPTTYTYEQYF. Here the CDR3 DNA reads TGTGCCAGCAGCTACGGTCCGACAACTTATACCTACGAGCAGTACTTC.

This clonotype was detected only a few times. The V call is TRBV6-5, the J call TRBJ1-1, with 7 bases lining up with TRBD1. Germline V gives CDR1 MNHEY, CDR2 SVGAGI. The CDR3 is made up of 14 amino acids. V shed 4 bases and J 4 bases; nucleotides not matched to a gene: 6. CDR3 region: CASSSQGWVTEAFF. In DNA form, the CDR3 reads TGTGCCAGCAGTTCACAGGGGTGGGTCACTGAAGCTTTCTTT.

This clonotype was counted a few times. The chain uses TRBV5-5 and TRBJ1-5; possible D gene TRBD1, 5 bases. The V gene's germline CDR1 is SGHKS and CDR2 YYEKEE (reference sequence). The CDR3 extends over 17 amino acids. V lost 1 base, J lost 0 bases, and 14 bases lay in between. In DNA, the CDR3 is TGTGCCAGCAGCTTGAGTACTGGGGCATATAGCAATCAGCCCCAGCATTTT. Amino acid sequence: CASSLSTGAYSNQPQHF.